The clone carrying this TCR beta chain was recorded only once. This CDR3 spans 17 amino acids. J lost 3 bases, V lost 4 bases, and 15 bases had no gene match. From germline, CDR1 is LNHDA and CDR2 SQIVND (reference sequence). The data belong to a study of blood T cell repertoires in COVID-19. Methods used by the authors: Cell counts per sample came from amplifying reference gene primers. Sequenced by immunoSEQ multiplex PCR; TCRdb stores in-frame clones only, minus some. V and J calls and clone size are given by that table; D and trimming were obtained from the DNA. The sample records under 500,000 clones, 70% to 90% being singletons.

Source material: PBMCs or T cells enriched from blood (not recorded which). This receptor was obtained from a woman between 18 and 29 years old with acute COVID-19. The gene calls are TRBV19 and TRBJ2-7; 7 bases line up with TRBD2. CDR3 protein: CASSTRNQAGRIYEQYF. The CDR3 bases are TGTGCCAGTAGTACCCGAAATCAAGCGGGACGAATCTACGAGCAGTACTTC.